Below, 20 T cell receptor beta chains from the same sample are listed, as sequenced in a study of early T cells in non-severe SARS-CoV-2 infection. TCRdb passed the 5' RACE reads through MiXCR, listing each CDR3 protein once. The top ten hold roughly 3% of the sample, which has tens of thousands of distinct CDR3 sequences, roughly 12% seen once. Source: whole blood, taken at baseline. The receptors derive from an adult who was a healthcare worker with PCR-confirmed SARS-CoV-2 infection or an uninfected control (not recorded which).

This rearrangement joins TRBV7-9 to TRBJ1-1; no clear D. The ends were cut back, 5 bases at V and 5 bases at J, with 12 bases in the middle. CDR1 and CDR2 from the germline V gene are SEHNR and FQNEAQ (reference sequence). CDR3 size: 13 residues. As DNA, the CDR3 is TGTGCCAGCAGCCCAAGGATGGAGACTGAAGCTTTCTTT. Translation gives CASSPRMETEAFF. Drawing the rest from reference TRBV7-9 and TRBJ1-1, the complete variable domain is DTGVSQNPRHKITKRGQNVTFRCDPISEHNRLYWYRQTLGQGPEFLTYFQNEAQLEKSRLLSDRFSAERPKGSFSTLEIQRTEQGDSAMYLCASSPRMETEAFFGQGTRLTVV.

This clonotype has ten or more counts. V is TRBV7-9 and J is TRBJ2-2; 9 positions agree with TRBD2. The CDR3 spans 15 residues. The V and J ends lost 6 bases and 4 bases, in that order; junction bases with no gene match: 6. CDR1 and CDR2 from the germline V gene are SEHNR and FQNEAQ (reference sequence). The CDR3 DNA reads TGTGCCAGCAGGGAGCTAGCGGGAATCACCGGGGAGCTGTTTTTT. It translates to CASRELAGITGELFF.

This sequence joins TRBV5-4 and TRBJ2-5; no reliable D call. Looked up from germline, CDR1 is SGHNT and CDR2 is YYREEE (reference sequence). CDR3 length equals 14 residues. V lost 0 bases, J lost 4 bases, and 10 bases lay in between. CDR3 DNA sequence: TGTGCCAGCAGCTTGGGGTCAGTCGGAGAGACCCAGTACTTC. Its translation: CASSLGSVGETQYF.

The rearrangement joins TRBV2 to TRBJ1-5; D uncertain. Germline V gene sequence: CDR1 SNHLY, CDR2 FYNNEI. The CDR3 is 15 amino acids. Trimming removed 6 bases at V and 5 bases at J, with 17 bases between. This CDR3 is CASRETGSTYQPQHF. The DNA for the CDR3 is TGTGCCAGCAGAGAGACGGGGAGTACTTATCAGCCCCAGCATTTT.

This clonotype was picked up many times. This sequence joins TRBV29-1 and TRBJ2-3; maybe TRBD2 (7 bases). Germline V lookup: CDR1 SQVTM, CDR2 ANQGSEA. The length of the CDR3 is 14 residues. V lost 5 bases and J 3 bases, leaving 15 bases between the germline ends. The CDR3 DNA follows: TGCAGCGTTCGTGGCAGGGGACTAACAGATACGCAGTATTTT. Translation: CSVRGRGLTDTQYF.

The table lists this clonotype with many counts. CDR3 protein: CSAHQTGDGYGYTF. The CDR3 DNA sequence: TGCAGTGCCCATCAGACAGGGGATGGCTATGGCTACACCTTC. V and J are TRBV20-1 and TRBJ1-2, with 8 positions matching TRBD1. Germline CDR1 reads DFQATT; CDR2 reads SNEGSKA (reference sequence). This CDR3 has 14 amino acids. Trimming removed 6 bases from V and 4 bases from J; junction bases left unmatched: 10.

The chain is built from TRBV7-9 and TRBJ2-2, with a tentative D call TRBD1 (5 bases). Germline values: CDR1 SEHNR, CDR2 FQNEAQ (reference sequence). The CDR3 has 15 residues. The ends were cut back, 8 bases at V and 5 bases at J, with 18 bases in the middle. CDR3 in amino acids: CASGAQGVMTGELFF. The CDR3 bases are TGTGCCAGCGGCGCGCAAGGGGTTATGACCGGGGAGCTGTTTTTT.

DNA for the CDR3: TGTGCCAGCAGCTTAATGGCGGACAGAGCCCCCCAAGGCTACACCTTC. Protein sequence: CASSLMADRAPQGYTF. The V gene is TRBV11-2, the J gene TRBJ1-2, with D maybe TRBD1 (6 bases). The CDR3 is made up of 16 amino acids. Germline CDR1 and CDR2: SGHAT and FQNNGV. With 2 bases removed from V and 8 bases from J, the gap between germline ends came to 21 bases.

This clonotype occurred a few times. The rearrangement uses TRBV6-1 and TRBJ1-1; D unclear. The germline gives CDR1 MNHNS, CDR2 SASEGT. This CDR3 region has 15 residues. V lost 7 bases, J lost 6 bases, and 21 bases lay in between. CDR3 sequence (DNA): TGTGCCAGCAAGGCTCGTAATTCCTTCAACCCTGAAGCTTTCTTT. It codes for CASKARNSFNPEAFF.

This clonotype was detected many times. The rearrangement links TRBV2 to TRBJ1-1, with TRBD1 matching 8 bases. This CDR3 comprises 14 residues. Germline assignment: CDR1 SNHLY and CDR2 FYNNEI. Trimming at V came to 4 bases and at J to 6 bases, leaving 7 bases not matched to a gene. The CDR3 sequence is CASSARSGGPEAFF. The CDR3 nucleotides are TGTGCCAGCAGTGCCCGTTCAGGGGGCCCTGAAGCTTTCTTT.

This clonotype has a count of ten or more. The chain links TRBV10-3 to TRBJ1-6, with D hard to call. The CDR3 runs 14 residues. The germline V gene has CDR1 ENHRY and CDR2 SYGVKD. V was trimmed by 8 bases and J by 6 bases, leaving 14 bases between them. The CDR3 sequence is CAIRPDLGNSPLHF. CDR3 DNA sequence: TGTGCCATCCGACCGGACCTCGGTAATTCACCCCTCCACTTT.

The table lists this clonotype with a count of one. As DNA, the CDR3 is TGTGCCAGCACGGGGCCGGCCACAGATACGCAGTATTTT. Translating it yields CASTGPATDTQYF. The chain combines TRBV6-5 with TRBJ2-3; D may be TRBD1 or TRBD2 (5 bases each). The germline V gene encodes CDR1 MNHEY and CDR2 SVGAGI. V was clipped by 7 bases and J by 2 bases, with 10 bases between them. The CDR3 has 13 residues.

The CDR3 protein is CASSYSLGNTEAFF. CDR3 coding DNA: TGTGCCAGCAGTTACTCCCTCGGGAACACTGAAGCTTTCTTT. The rearrangement links TRBV6-2 or TRBV6-3 to TRBJ1-1; D uncertain. This CDR3 has 14 residues. CDR1 is MNHEY, CDR2 SVGEGT, per germline. The germline V and J ends were trimmed by 0 bases and 1 base, with 6 bases remaining between them.

This chain uses TRBV2 with TRBJ2-5; 7 nucleotides agree with TRBD2. Germline assignment: CDR1 SNHLY and CDR2 FYNNEI. V dropped 6 bases and J dropped 1; count of bases not matched to a gene: 2. CDR3 size: 13 residues. CDR3 in amino acids: CASRPGGQETQYF. The CDR3 DNA is TGTGCCAGCAGACCGGGGGGCCAAGAGACCCAGTACTTC.

This clonotype occurred many times. This sequence joins TRBV5-1 and TRBJ2-7, with TRBD1 matching 8 bases. Germline trimming cut 3 bases from V and 2 bases from J; bases unmatched to any gene: 7. This CDR3 region has 15 residues. CDR1 SGHRS and CDR2 YFSETQ come from the germline V gene. CDR3 DNA: TGCGCCAGCAGCTCAGGGACAGGTTTACCCTACGAGCAGTACTTC. Its translation: CASSSGTGLPYEQYF. The whole variable domain, remainder taken from reference TRBV5-1 and TRBJ2-7, is KAGVTQTPRYLIKTRGQQVTLSCSPISGHRSVSWYQQTPGQGLQFLFEYFSETQRNKGNFPGRFSGRQFSNSRSEMNVSTLELGDSALYLCASSSGTGLPYEQYFGPGTRLTVT.

The chain combines TRBV11-2 with TRBJ2-7, with no clear D. This CDR3 has 16 amino acids. Germline values: CDR1 SGHAT, CDR2 FQNNGV. V dropped 5 bases and J dropped 3 bases, with 20 bases sitting between them. As DNA, the CDR3 is TGTGCCAGCAGCCCGCTTGCGCGCATGGGGAACTACGAGCAGTACTTC. Its translation is CASSPLARMGNYEQYF.

This rearrangement joins TRBV6-2 or TRBV6-3 to TRBJ1-6; D unresolved. The CDR3 contains 14 residues. The V end was cut by 5 bases, the J end by 0 bases, with 5 bases between. Germline CDR1 MNHEY, CDR2 SVGEGT. The CDR3 sequence is CASSTGSYNSPLHF. The CDR3 DNA reads as TGTGCCAGCAGTACGGGCTCCTATAATTCACCCCTCCACTTT.

This clonotype was detected only a few times. The chain is built from TRBV12-3 or TRBV12-4 and TRBJ2-3; D remains unclear. The CDR3 spans 15 residues. Deletions cut 3 bases from V and 5 bases from J, with 15 bases between. The chain's CDR3 is CASSFGTPQLDTQYF. CDR3 bases: TGTGCCAGCAGTTTTGGCACTCCACAACTAGATACGCAGTATTTT.

J is TRBJ1-1 and V is TRBV6-2 or TRBV6-3; 10 bases agree with TRBD1. The CDR3 length is 17 residues. Germline-derived CDR1 and CDR2 are MNHEY and SVGEGT. V lost 3 bases to trimming and J lost 3 bases; unmatched junction nucleotides: 10. The chain's CDR3 is CASSYPGQGIVDTEAFF. The CDR3 DNA reads as TGTGCCAGCAGTTATCCGGGACAGGGGATTGTTGACACTGAAGCTTTCTTT.

This clonotype was counted between two and nine times. The chain is built from TRBV10-1 and TRBJ2-7, with a weak D call TRBD2 (5 bases). Germline-derived CDR1 and CDR2 are WNHNN and SYGVQD (reference sequence). The V end was cut by 3 bases, the J end by 3 bases, with 18 bases between. The CDR3 consists of 16 residues. In DNA form, the CDR3 reads TGCGCCAGCAGTGATCCCGGGAAAACCGGCTACTACGAGCAGTACTTC. This translates into CASSDPGKTGYYEQYF.